Listed below are T cell receptor beta chains from one sample, sequenced in a study of T cells after posttransplantation cyclophosphamide. Profiling relied on immunoSEQ multiplex PCR, and the TCRdb table lists in-frame clones only, not all of them. Of tens of thousands of clones in the sample, approximately 86% are singletons; the top ten hold over 2.5%. Sequences were obtained from PBMCs. The receptors here all came from a man aged 25 to 40 with a blood cancer, CMV-positive, and with a related stem cell donor. CDR3s include the opening cysteine and the closing phenylalanine or tryptophan. Fields, in order: V gene, J gene, CDR3 protein.

TRBV28	TRBJ2-5	CASSSPDRQETQYF
TRBV19	TRBJ1-2	CATNDYYGYTF
TRBV2	TRBJ2-7	CASNDRDRRLYEQYF
TRBV29-1	TRBJ1-2	CSVVGGSGAPSNYGYTF
TRBV9	TRBJ1-3	CASGGYGNTIYF
TRBV5-4	TRBJ2-7	CASSWDRGYEQYF
TRBV5-6	TRBJ2-7	CASSDGMSSYEQYF
TRBV19	TRBJ1-5	CASSTGRTGQVNQPQHF
TRBV7-9	TRBJ1-6	CASSLDNSPLHF
TRBV6-6	TRBJ1-5	CASSPPGRTGQPQHF
TRBV18	TRBJ2-1	CASSYGLAGGGPNEQFF
TRBV6-6	TRBJ1-2	CASRGQEGAYNYGYTF
TRBV15	TRBJ2-7	CATSAPGLSPYEQYF
TRBV28	TRBJ2-7	CASSLVRPYEQYF
TRBV4-2	TRBJ2-7	CASSLSLGNQRELYEQYF
TRBV7-9	TRBJ1-4	CASSPGQGNEKLFF
TRBV9	TRBJ1-1	CASSVGVTGMNTEAFF
TRBV11-1	TRBJ2-5	CASSLGGPPETQYF
TRBV30	TRBJ2-7	CAWKRISGRAGEQYF
TRBV19	TRBJ2-5	CASSMARQETQYF
TRBV11-3	TRBJ2-3	CASSLRGTSGRTDTQYF
TRBV6-5	TRBJ2-1	CASSPTRKSYNEQFF
TRBV6-1	TRBJ2-2	CASSEIRLAGLARLFF
TRBV5-1	TRBJ2-1	CASSSAAAYNEQFF
TRBV7-2	TRBJ1-5	CASSSQGQHSNQPQHF
TRBV7-7	TRBJ2-1	CASSSGTSLRSDYEQFF
TRBV29-1	TRBJ2-1	CSVAAATSYNEQFF
TRBV6-6	TRBJ2-1	CASSYSRQNNEQFF
TRBV5-6	TRBJ1-1	CASSFLRRSVNTEAFF
TRBV7-3	TRBJ2-2	CASSLSGGGNTGELFF
TRBV5-1	TRBJ1-1	CASGEIEGADTEAFF
TRBV5-4	TRBJ1-3	CASSFRDGNTIYF
TRBV7-9	TRBJ2-3	CASSHRDRVQVQYF
TRBV29-1	TRBJ2-7	CSVTGLSAGSYEQYF
TRBV4-2	TRBJ2-3	CASSQDLRKRLAVPSTDTQYF
TRBV4-3	-	CASSQRSSGTGVYEQYF
TRBV5-1	TRBJ1-2	CAVQRTGGGGYTF
TRBV7-2	TRBJ2-2	CASSLRQGINTGELFF
TRBV4-3	TRBJ2-1	CASSVTAGSGSYNEQFF
TRBV5-1	TRBJ1-2	CASSPQGVSSGYTF
TRBV7-2	TRBJ1-2	CASKRGNYGYTF
TRBV7-6	TRBJ1-5	CASSRGPRQLNQPQHF
TRBV7-7	TRBJ2-5	CASSVNSVNQETQYF
TRBV11-3	TRBJ2-5	CASSLGGLAGDKTQYF
TRBV15	TRBJ2-3	CATSRFINRGHTDTQYF
TRBV7-3	TRBJ1-3	CASSYGSGNTIYF
TRBV9	TRBJ2-1	CASSTPLRQGPLIEQFF
TRBV13	TRBJ2-7	CASSPPYQEGSNEQYF
TRBV11-3	TRBJ2-1	CASSSAFRSSYNEQFF
TRBV5-1	TRBJ2-3	CASSPGTSGRGADTQYF
TRBV5-4	TRBJ1-2	CASSRGLEGYTF
TRBV9	TRBJ2-7	CASSVQGIAGVWDEQYF
TRBV28	TRBJ2-1	CASSLPSTVNNEQFF
TRBV7-3	TRBJ1-1	CASRQTVNTEAFF
TRBV6-6	-	CASSYVVVPYEQYF
TRBV7-3	TRBJ2-3	CASSPGLAVAGDTQYF
TRBV27	TRBJ2-3	CASSPQGLALPDTQYF
TRBV5-5	TRBJ2-7	CASSLYTSGIYEQYF
TRBV19	TRBJ1-1	CASTRGQGASTEAFF
TRBV7-2	TRBJ2-7	CASSFSPGLVGEQYF